Listed here are 16 T cell receptor beta chains from one sample, sequenced in a study of shared clonotypes between healthy human individuals. This table comes from immunoSEQ multiplex PCR, and its TCRdb copy is limited to in-frame clones, with some not included. In the table there are about 2.3 million clones, just under 95% of which are singletons. The material sequenced was naive CD4+ T cells from PBMCs. Documented subset: CD45RA+ positively selected. The receptors were gathered from a man aged 18 to 29 in good health. Some clones in this sample may be carry-over from other donors' samples.

The rearrangement joins TRBV2 to TRBJ2-1; weak D call: TRBD1 (5 bases). The ends were cut back, 3 bases at V and 4 bases at J, with 13 bases in the middle. The CDR3 covers 15 residues. The germline CDR1 and CDR2 sequences are SNHLY and FYNNEI. The CDR3 spells CASSEFFGAYNEQFF. CDR3 sequence (DNA): TGTGCCAGCAGTGAGTTTTTTGGGGCTTACAATGAGCAGTTCTTC.

This chain links TRBV4-3 with TRBJ2-1, with 12 bases matching TRBD2. J lost 0 bases, V lost 4 bases, and 10 bases had no gene match. The CDR3 is made up of 19 amino acids. CDR1 and CDR2 from the germline V gene are LGHNA and YSLEER. CDR3 loop: CASSRGASGRGSSYNEQFF. The CDR3 coding sequence is TGCGCCAGCAGCCGGGGGGCTAGCGGGAGGGGAAGCTCCTACAATGAGCAGTTCTTC.

This clone was counted once. The chain recombines TRBV7-2 with TRBJ2-3; possibly TRBD2 for D (6 bases). CDR1 is SGHTA and CDR2 is FQGNSA in the germline V gene. V lost 2 bases and J 4 bases, leaving 13 bases between the germline ends. CDR3 size: 15 residues. CDR3 in DNA: TGTGCCAGCAGCTTACGCACGGGAGTTTCAGATACGCAGTATTTT. As protein: CASSLRTGVSDTQYF.

J is TRBJ1-1 and V is TRBV29-1, with D unclear. This CDR3 region has 17 residues. The ends were cut back, 0 bases at V and 0 bases at J, with 17 bases in the middle. Germline V gene lookup returns CDR1 SQVTM and CDR2 ANQGSEA. Here the CDR3 reads CSVEDYNLRTVNTEAFF. The CDR3 bases are TGCAGCGTTGAAGATTATAACCTCCGAACAGTGAACACTGAAGCTTTCTTT.

CDR3 coding DNA: TGTGCCAGCAGTTTGCGTCAGGGGTGGGAGCCCCAGCATTTT. It specifies CASSLRQGWEPQHF. This rearrangement joins TRBV28 to TRBJ1-5; TRBD1 might be the D (6 bases). Trimming stripped 3 bases from V and 8 bases from J, with 14 bases between. There are 14 residues in the CDR3. Germline loops: CDR1 MDHEN, CDR2 SYDVKM.

This chain joins TRBV7-9 and TRBJ2-3; 7 bases align to TRBD2. Germline trimming cut 2 bases from V and 3 bases from J; bases unmatched to any gene: 17. The V gene's germline CDR1 is SEHNR and CDR2 FQNEAQ (reference sequence). CDR3 size: 19 residues. CDR3 in DNA: TGTGCCAGCAGCTTAAAAGGAATAGCGGGCCTGACCTGGACAGATACGCAGTATTTT. It is translated as CASSLKGIAGLTWTDTQYF.

Remarks on this clone: In the same sample, other DNA sequences code for this CDR3. The genes are TRBV7-9 and TRBJ2-7; D is unclear. The CDR3 runs 15 residues. The germline V gene encodes CDR1 SEHNR and CDR2 FQNEAQ (reference sequence). V was shortened by 3 bases and J by 2 bases, with 14 bases between the two germline ends. The CDR3 here is CASSFPGPGPYEQYF. The CDR3 nucleotides are TGTGCCAGCAGCTTTCCAGGCCCAGGACCCTACGAGCAGTACTTC. Full variable domain (remainder filled in from reference TRBV7-9 and TRBJ2-7): DTGVSQNPRHKITKRGQNVTFRCDPISEHNRLYWYRQTLGQGPEFLTYFQNEAQLEKSRLLSDRFSAERPKGSFSTLEIQRTEQGDSAMYLCASSFPGPGPYEQYFGPGTRLTVT.

This clone was seen once. The chain couples TRBV5-1 to TRBJ1-4, with a weak D call TRBD1 (6 bases). This CDR3 spans 15 amino acids. Germline CDR1 is SGHRS and CDR2 is YFSETQ. Trimming cost V 4 bases and J 5 bases, with 15 bases left between them. DNA for the CDR3: TGCGCCAGCAGCCCGACCGGGGGCGAGAATGAAAAACTGTTTTTT. As protein: CASSPTGGENEKLFF.

The chain joins TRBV9 to TRBJ1-1, with TRBD1 as a possible D gene (6 bases). The CDR3 extends over 15 amino acids. The germline gives CDR1 SGDLS, CDR2 YYNGEE. Trimming took 3 bases from V and 4 from J, leaving 16 bases between them. In DNA, the CDR3 is TGTGCCAGCAGCGAAGGGGGGGGAGCGTCCACTGAAGCTTTCTTT. This gives the protein CASSEGGGASTEAFF.

CDR3: CASSLASGGGSYNEQFF. In nucleotides, the CDR3 is TGCGCCAGCAGCTTGGCCTCGGGCGGGGGCTCCTACAATGAGCAGTTCTTC. The chain joins TRBV5-1 to TRBJ2-1; 7 bases are a match to TRBD2. The ends lost 0 bases at V and 0 bases at J; junction bases unmatched: 6. Per germline, CDR1 SGHRS and CDR2 YFSETQ. This CDR3 has 17 residues.

The rearrangement links TRBV5-1 to TRBJ2-3; the D gene is possibly TRBD2 (5 bases). Germline V gene sequence: CDR1 SGHRS, CDR2 YFSETQ. V dropped 0 bases and J dropped 0 bases, with 11 bases sitting between them. The CDR3 has 16 residues. The CDR3 DNA reads TGCGCCAGCAGCTTGGCCCTGAGGGCTAGCACAGATACGCAGTATTTT. Amino acid sequence: CASSLALRASTDTQYF.

The chain couples TRBV5-1 to TRBJ2-7; D may be TRBD2 (5 bases). Germline CDR1 is SGHRS and CDR2 is YFSETQ. Trimming left V 3 bases short and J 2 bases short, with 12 bases between. CDR3 length equals 14 residues. The CDR3 protein is CASSYGSGPYEQYF. Here the CDR3 DNA reads TGCGCCAGCAGCTACGGCAGCGGCCCCTACGAGCAGTACTTC.

Concerning this clone itself: Other DNA sequences in this sample translate to the same CDR3. This sequence joins TRBV9 and TRBJ2-2; no reliable D call. CDR1 is SGDLS and CDR2 is YYNGEE in the germline V gene. The CDR3 has 12 residues. V lost 0 bases and J lost 6, with 3 bases in between. The CDR3 here is CASSVGSGELFF. CDR3 in DNA: TGTGCCAGCAGCGTAGGGTCCGGGGAGCTGTTTTTT.

The gene calls are TRBV18 and TRBJ2-7; no firm D call. The CDR3 length is 14 residues. Germline assignment: CDR1 KGHSH and CDR2 LQKENI. Trimming left V 1 base short and J 3 bases short, with 10 bases between. The CDR3 coding sequence is TGTGCCAGCTCACCACTTCCTAAGGGCTACGAGCAGTACTTC. Translated: CASSPLPKGYEQYF.

V gene TRBV6-1 combines with J gene TRBJ1-1; 7 nucleotides line up with TRBD1. Looked up from germline, CDR1 is MNHNS and CDR2 is SASEGT. The CDR3 consists of 11 residues. Losses at the gene ends were 6 bases for V and 5 bases for J; bases not matched to a gene: 0. DNA of the CDR3: TGTGCCAGCAGGACAGGGACTGAAGCTTTCTTT. It yields the protein CASRTGTEAFF.

This clone appeared a single time. The same CDR3 is also encoded by other DNA sequences in this sample. This sequence joins TRBV30 and TRBJ2-6; D unresolved. This CDR3 is built from 13 residues. V was cut by 0 bases and J by 1 base, with 1 base left in between. Germline CDR1 is GTSNPN and CDR2 is SVGIG (reference sequence). The CDR3, as DNA: TGTGCCTGGAGTGTTTCTGGGGCCAACGTCCTGACTTTC. Its translation is CAWSVSGANVLTF.